This passage covers 25 T cell receptor beta chains from one sample sequenced in a study of shared clonotypes between healthy human individuals. Positively selected for CCR7, the CD45RO-negative cells used as naive CD8 cells excluded terminally differentiated effector memory CD45RA+ cells. TCRdb keeps only in-frame clones here, not all; method: immunoSEQ multiplex PCR. This table has around 1.9 million clones, just over 90% appearing once. The sequencing input was naive CD8+ T cells from PBMCs. These receptors originate from a man younger than 30 in good health. Some clones in this sample may be carry-over from other donors' samples.

The rearrangement uses TRBV5-1 and TRBJ2-7; 8 positions match TRBD2. This CDR3 has 14 amino acids. CDR1 and CDR2 (germline): SGHRS, YFSETQ. The junction had 5 bases not matched to a gene; V was cut back by 3 bases and J by 3 bases. CDR3 bases: TGCGCCAGCAGCTCTAGCGGGTATTACTACGAGCAGTACTTC. Translation gives CASSSSGYYYEQYF.

The chain recombines TRBV7-3 with TRBJ2-2; D is uncertain. The V end lost 5 bases, the J end lost 5 bases, and 12 bases lay between the germline ends. Germline CDR1 is SGHTA and CDR2 is FQGTGA. CDR3 size: 14 residues. The CDR3 loop reads CASSPATLTGELFF. DNA for the CDR3: TGTGCCAGCAGCCCGGCGACGCTTACCGGGGAGCTGTTTTTT.

V is TRBV7-8 and J is TRBJ1-1; D gene unclear. The germline gives CDR1 SGHVS, CDR2 FQNEAQ. The V and J ends lost 2 bases and 3 bases respectively, with 13 bases between them. The length of the CDR3 is 15 residues. CDR3 in amino acids: CASSLSGGSYTEAFF. In DNA form, the CDR3 reads TGTGCCAGCAGCTTATCGGGTGGCAGTTACACTGAAGCTTTCTTT.

The chain carries TRBV6-5 and TRBJ1-2; 9 positions match TRBD1. The germline V gene has CDR1 MNHEY and CDR2 SVGAGI. V dropped 6 bases and J dropped 2; count of bases not matched to a gene: 7. CDR3 size: 15 residues. The CDR3: CASSLTGGFNYGYTF. The CDR3 DNA follows: TGTGCCAGCAGCCTTACAGGGGGCTTCAACTATGGCTACACCTTC.

A single count supports this clone. The chain uses TRBV5-6 and TRBJ2-6, with D possibly being TRBD2 (5 bases). Germline lookup yields CDR1 SGHDT and CDR2 YYEEEE. Deletions cut 3 bases from V and 3 bases from J, with 10 bases between. There are 15 residues in the CDR3. DNA for the CDR3: TGTGCCAGCAGCTCTTTCGAGGGTGGGGCCAACGTCCTGACTTTC. It translates to CASSSFEGGANVLTF.

The rearrangement joins TRBV5-4 to TRBJ2-5, with 7 bases that match TRBD1. V was clipped by 0 bases and J by 5 bases; unmatched bases: 4. CDR1 is SGHNT, CDR2 YYREEE, per germline (reference sequence). CDR3 size: 14 residues. CDR3 sequence (DNA): TGTGCCAGCAGCTTGGGGGACAGAAGGGAGACCCAGTACTTC. This translates into CASSLGDRRETQYF.

The chain couples TRBV27 to TRBJ2-2, with 8 bases matching TRBD2. CDR3 length equals 17 residues. V dropped 3 bases and J dropped 5; count of bases not matched to a gene: 11. Per the germline V gene, CDR1 is MNHEY and CDR2 is SMNVEV (reference sequence). CDR3 protein: CASSLASGHRTTGELFF. CDR3 DNA: TGTGCCAGCAGTTTGGCTAGCGGGCATCGAACAACCGGGGAGCTGTTTTTT.

The V gene is TRBV4-3, the J gene TRBJ2-5; D is perhaps TRBD1 or TRBD2 (5 bases each). Trimming pared 1 base from V and 2 bases from J, leaving 20 bases between. CDR3 length: 18 residues. From germline, CDR1 is LGHNA and CDR2 YSLEER. In DNA, the CDR3 is TGCGCCAGCAGCCAAGGCCTCCAGGGACGAACACCACAAGAGACCCAGTACTTC. This encodes CASSQGLQGRTPQETQYF.

The table lists this clone with a count of one. Different DNA sequences within this sample yield the same CDR3. The chain employs TRBV11-2 and TRBJ2-5; the match to TRBD1 covers 7 bases. V lost 5 bases, J lost 1 base, and 4 bases stayed unmatched. The CDR3 length is 14 residues. The germline V gene has CDR1 SGHAT and CDR2 FQNNGV. The CDR3 spells CASSLGTAQETQYF. The DNA of the CDR3 is TGTGCCAGCAGCCTCGGGACAGCCCAAGAGACCCAGTACTTC.

The chain couples TRBV4-3 to TRBJ2-2; 9 nucleotides match TRBD2. Germline values: CDR1 LGHNA, CDR2 YSLEER. With V trimmed by 4 bases and J by 2 bases, 14 bases remained unmatched. This CDR3 spans 19 amino acids. CDR3 amino acids: CASSLHFVREGPNTGELFF. DNA of the CDR3: TGCGCCAGCAGCCTACATTTTGTGCGGGAGGGCCCAAACACCGGGGAGCTGTTTTTT.

The chain joins TRBV28 to TRBJ2-3, with TRBD2 matching 8 bases. The germline CDR1 and CDR2 sequences are MDHEN and SYDVKM. There are 14 residues in the CDR3. The trim removed 4 bases at V and 1 base at J, leaving 1 base unmatched. The CDR3 nucleotides are TGTGCCAGCAGTTCGACTAGCGGCACAGATACGCAGTATTTT. Translated, it gives CASSSTSGTDTQYF. The full variable domain, rest sourced from reference TRBV28 and TRBJ2-3, is DVKVTQSSRYLVKRTGEKVFLECVQDMDHENMFWYRQDPGLGLRLIYFSYDVKMKEKGDIPEGYSVSREKKERFSLILESASTNQTSMYLCASSSTSGTDTQYFGPGTRLTVL.

The chain links TRBV30 to TRBJ2-3; no clear D. Germline-derived CDR1 and CDR2 are GTSNPN and SVGIG (reference sequence). The CDR3 loop spans 13 amino acids. Between the trimmed V and J ends, which lost 0 bases and 4 bases, there was a span of 8 bases. CDR3 DNA: TGTGCCTGGAGTGTACTGGAAGCAGATACGCAGTATTTT. It encodes CAWSVLEADTQYF.

The chain employs TRBV28 and TRBJ1-3; D unclear. The CDR3 has 15 residues. V dropped 5 bases and J dropped 0 bases, with 11 bases sitting between them. Germline assignment: CDR1 MDHEN and CDR2 SYDVKM. CDR3 sequence: CASSPDGFSGNTIYF. The CDR3, as DNA: TGTGCCAGCAGTCCCGACGGTTTCTCTGGAAACACCATATATTTT.

The chain combines TRBV4-3 with TRBJ2-7, with 10 bases fitting TRBD2. Germline lookup yields CDR1 LGHNA and CDR2 YSLEER. V gave up 1 base and J gave up 5 bases; unmatched junction bases: 5. The CDR3 contains 15 residues. The CDR3 loop reads CASSQGSSGSHEQYF. DNA of the CDR3: TGCGCCAGCAGCCAAGGGTCTAGCGGGAGTCACGAGCAGTACTTC.

The chain uses TRBV19 and TRBJ2-1, with a possible D match to TRBD1 (5 bases). The V end lost 7 bases, the J end lost 4 bases, and 8 bases lay between the germline ends. The CDR3 runs to 12 residues. Germline V gene sequence: CDR1 LNHDA, CDR2 SQIVND (reference sequence). CDR3 loop: CASTQGYNEQFF. The CDR3 DNA reads as TGTGCCAGTACCCAGGGTTACAATGAGCAGTTCTTC.

This chain connects TRBV5-6 to TRBJ2-5; no clear D gene. The germline CDR1 and CDR2 sequences are SGHDT and YYEEEE. Between the trimmed V and J ends, which lost 2 bases and 5 bases, there was a span of 13 bases. CDR3 length: 14 residues. The CDR3 here is CASSLGHSRETQYF. The CDR3 nucleotides read TGTGCCAGCAGCTTAGGCCACTCCCGGGAGACCCAGTACTTC.

V gene TRBV21-1 combines with J gene TRBJ2-5; TRBD1, as called in the table, went unchecked against the DNA. TRBV21-1 is a recognized pseudogene. The CDR3 sequence is 14 residues long. For the CDR3, the DNA is TGTGCCAGCAGCAAACGAGGGGGAAGAGAGACCCAGTACTTC. Translated: CASSKRGGRETQYF.

The chain carries TRBV11-2 and TRBJ1-2, with TRBD1 as a possible D gene (6 bases). Per the germline V gene, CDR1 is SGHAT and CDR2 is FQNNGV. The CDR3 spans 13 residues. The V and J ends lost 6 bases and 4 bases respectively, with 12 bases between them. As DNA, the CDR3 is TGTGCCAGCAGACCGGACAGCCGCTATGGCTACACCTTC. Translating gives CASRPDSRYGYTF.

This clone was recorded once. The chain carries TRBV7-6 and TRBJ2-7; tentative D call: TRBD1 (6 bases). Trimming took 1 base from V and 2 from J, leaving 15 bases between them. The CDR3 runs 16 residues. CDR1 is SGHVS and CDR2 is FNYEAQ in the germline V gene. CDR3 region: CASSLEGHLDTYEQYF. CDR3 sequence (DNA): TGTGCCAGCAGCTTAGAGGGACACCTCGATACCTACGAGCAGTACTTC.

V gene TRBV5-1 combines with J gene TRBJ2-1; 12 positions match TRBD2. With 4 bases clipped from V and 7 bases from J, the junction kept 6 bases outside the gene matches. This CDR3 region has 15 residues. The V gene's germline CDR1 is SGHRS and CDR2 YFSETQ. The DNA for the CDR3 is TGCGCCAGCAGCCCCGGGACTAGCGGGTTTAATGAGCAGTTCTTC. Its protein is CASSPGTSGFNEQFF.

This chain links TRBV28 with TRBJ2-2; TRBD2 agrees at 8 bases. Unmatched junction bases numbered 19, after V lost 10 bases and J lost 3 bases. The V gene's germline CDR1 is MDHEN and CDR2 SYDVKM. The CDR3 has 18 amino acids. This CDR3 reads CATRTSGSGVADTGELFF. The CDR3 DNA reads as TGTGCCACACGGACGAGCGGGAGTGGGGTAGCGGACACCGGGGAGCTGTTTTTT.

The V call is TRBV30, the J call TRBJ1-1, with D uncertain. The germline gives CDR1 GTSNPN, CDR2 SVGIG (reference sequence). The germline V and J ends were trimmed by 4 bases and 7 bases, with 22 bases remaining between them. This CDR3 contains 15 residues. CDR3: CAWNPGNRPIVEAFF. In DNA form, the CDR3 reads TGTGCCTGGAATCCGGGGAATAGGCCTATTGTTGAAGCTTTCTTT.

The chain uses TRBV27 and TRBJ2-7, with D maybe TRBD1 (5 bases). The CDR3 runs to 14 residues. V was trimmed by 3 bases and J by 0 bases, leaving 9 bases between them. Per the germline V gene, CDR1 is MNHEY and CDR2 is SMNVEV (reference sequence). The CDR3 reads CASSFQGNSYEQYF. In nucleotides, the CDR3 is TGTGCCAGCAGTTTTCAGGGTAACTCCTACGAGCAGTACTTC.

The chain is built from TRBV28 and TRBJ1-1; 7 positions agree with TRBD1. The V gene's germline CDR1 is MDHEN and CDR2 SYDVKM. J lost 8 bases, V lost 4 bases, and 10 bases had no gene match. The length of the CDR3 is 14 residues. The CDR3 DNA reads as TGTGCCAGCAGTTACTTGACAGGGAGAGCCGAAGCTTTCTTT. It codes for CASSYLTGRAEAFF.

The chain links TRBV10-3 to TRBJ1-1, with 10 bases identical to TRBD1. CDR1 is ENHRY and CDR2 is SYGVKD in the germline V gene. V shed 3 bases and J 1 base; nucleotides not matched to a gene: 2. The CDR3 is made up of 15 amino acids. CDR3 protein: CAISDWDRGNTEAFF. The CDR3 coding sequence is TGTGCCATCAGTGATTGGGACAGGGGGAACACTGAAGCTTTCTTT.